The T cell receptor beta chain described here comes from a study of Ad26.COV2.S vaccination and SARS-CoV-2 variants. Regarding this clone: Antigen: not known.

The study's findings and limits: TCR breadth and depth estimates may have understated total T cell responses.

The assay was immunoSEQ multiplex PCR, and TCRdb's table has in-frame clones only and misses some. The sample carries about 410,000 clones, approximately 91% recorded once. Indicated treatment: about 20 received Ad26.COV2.S at low or high dose, single or two shots; roughly five received placebo; per-sample allocation not given. Sampling took place 63 days after the first vaccine or placebo injection. Donor was an adult aged 18-55 years in Boston. The germline V and J ends were trimmed by 2 bases and 11 bases, with 18 bases remaining between them. The CDR3 is 15 amino acids. CDR1 and CDR2 from the germline V gene are MGHDK and SYGVNS.

This sequence joins TRBV25-1 and TRBJ1-4; no clear D gene. This TCR was recovered from a person between 18 and 65 years old who received the Ad26.COV2.S COVID-19 vaccine or a placebo. Sample: peripheral blood, taken in a trial of Ad26.COV2.S vaccine versus placebo. CDR3 sequence reads: CASSENGPDMRKLFF. CDR3 nucleotide sequence: TGTGCCAGCAGTGAAAACGGGCCTGATATGCGGAAACTGTTTTTT.